Below, 31 T cell receptor beta chains from the same sample are listed, as sequenced in a study of T cells after yellow fever vaccination. TCRdb recomputed calls from the 5' RACE reads with MiXCR, one row per CDR3 protein. In the table there are under 200,000 distinct CDR3 sequences, more than 5.5% of which are singletons. The sequences come from CD4+ T cells sorted from PBMCs, collected about 5 days after the first yellow fever vaccination. The receptors here all came from a man younger than 30 who received the YFV17D yellow fever vaccine.

This clonotype has a count of ten or more. V gene TRBV5-1 combines with J gene TRBJ2-6, with D perhaps matching TRBD1 (6 bases). The germline gives CDR1 SGHRS, CDR2 YFSETQ. The CDR3 extends over 16 amino acids. Deletions cut 7 bases from V and 0 bases from J, with 14 bases between. CDR3 sequence reads: CASSTTGSSGANVLTF. Written as DNA, the CDR3 is TGCGCCAGCTCTACTACAGGGAGCTCTGGGGCCAACGTCCTGACTTTC.

This clonotype has more than one count but fewer than ten. This chain links TRBV6-2 or TRBV6-3 with TRBJ1-1; possibly TRBD1 for D (6 bases). Deletions cut 10 bases from V and 3 bases from J, with 18 bases between. The CDR3 covers 14 residues. Germline values: CDR1 MNHEY, CDR2 SVGEGT. In DNA, the CDR3 is TGTGCCACCCGGAGGGGGGATAGGGACACTGAAGCTTTCTTT. This encodes CATRRGDRDTEAFF.

This clonotype was counted at least ten times. V usage is TRBV5-6 and J usage is TRBJ2-4; no firm D call. V dropped 2 bases and J dropped 10 bases, with 19 bases sitting between them. This CDR3 contains 15 residues. CDR1 is SGHDT and CDR2 is YYEEEE in the germline V gene. The CDR3 DNA follows: TGTGCCAGCAGCTTTAGTAACATTGGGAAAGGAATTCAGTACTTC. Translated, it gives CASSFSNIGKGIQYF. Using reference TRBV5-6 and TRBJ2-4 for the parts outside the CDR3, the full variable domain is DAGVTQSPTHLIKTRGQQVTLRCSPKSGHDTVSWYQQALGQGPQFIFQYYEEEERQRGNFPDRFSGHQFPNYSSELNVNALLLGDSALYLCASSFSNIGKGIQYFGAGTRLSVL.

Comments on this clonotype: This may stem from a read error, because a much larger clone lies one nucleotide away. The J gene is TRBJ1-2, the V gene TRBV10-3; D gene ambiguous. CDR1 is ENHRY and CDR2 is SYGVKD in the germline V gene. This CDR3 has 14 amino acids. V lost 3 bases and J lost 4, with 12 bases in between. CDR3 sequence reads: CAISERQPIYGYTF. The CDR3 coding sequence is TGTGCCATCAGTGAACGGCAGCCCATCTATGGCTACACCTTC.

This clonotype was recorded many times. This chain uses TRBV5-1 with TRBJ2-2, with 8 bases aligning to TRBD2. This CDR3 region has 15 residues. Germline V gives CDR1 SGHRS, CDR2 YFSETQ. V was pared by 1 base and J by 5 bases, with 4 bases of the junction left unmatched. The CDR3 region has the DNA TGCGCCAGCAGCTTGCTCTCTAGCGGGACCGGGGAGCTGTTTTTT. Protein product: CASSLLSSGTGELFF.

The chain joins TRBV12-3 or TRBV12-4 to TRBJ2-1, with unresolved D. V lost 3 bases and J 10 bases, leaving 10 bases between the germline ends. The length of the CDR3 is 12 residues. The DNA of the CDR3 is TGTGCCAGCAGTTTTAGGGTAGGCGAGCAGTTCTTC. Protein product: CASSFRVGEQFF.

This clonotype was recorded many times. This chain links TRBV2 with TRBJ2-2; no definite D call. The CDR3 has 15 residues. V gave up 3 bases and J gave up 1 base, with 9 bases separating them. Germline V gene sequence: CDR1 SNHLY, CDR2 FYNNEI. The CDR3 bases are TGTGCCAGCAGTGAGGTCAACAAGAACACCGGGGAGCTGTTTTTT. Protein product: CASSEVNKNTGELFF.

This clonotype has at least ten counts. This rearrangement joins TRBV6-2 or TRBV6-3 to TRBJ1-5; D unresolved. This CDR3 spans 12 amino acids. Per germline, CDR1 MNHEY and CDR2 SVGEGT. V lost 7 bases and J 0 bases, leaving 4 bases between the germline ends. CDR3 in DNA: TGTGCCAGCACGGATAGCAATCAGCCCCAGCATTTT. It yields the protein CASTDSNQPQHF.

This clonotype came up a few times. J is TRBJ2-1 and V is TRBV5-1; 8 bases are shared with TRBD1. The CDR3 is 15 amino acids. In germline, CDR1 is SGHRS, CDR2 YFSETQ. V shed 4 bases and J 6 bases; nucleotides not matched to a gene: 9. CDR3 coding DNA: TGCGCCAGCAGCCGCCCGGACAGGGTAGGCAATGAGCAGTTCTTC. Protein sequence: CASSRPDRVGNEQFF. The entire variable domain, with the rest obtained from reference TRBV5-1 and TRBJ2-1, is as follows: KAGVTQTPRYLIKTRGQQVTLSCSPISGHRSVSWYQQTPGQGLQFLFEYFSETQRNKGNFPGRFSGRQFSNSRSEMNVSTLELGDSALYLCASSRPDRVGNEQFFGPGTRLTVL.

The sample holds a few counts of this clonotype. The chain carries TRBV14 and TRBJ2-7, with a possible D match to TRBD1 (6 bases). Germline assignment: CDR1 SGHDN and CDR2 FVKESK. Trimming removed 4 bases at V and 0 bases at J, with 13 bases between. The CDR3 covers 15 residues. CDR3 protein: CASSRGWGPSYEQYF. The CDR3 bases are TGTGCCAGCAGCCGAGGCTGGGGGCCCTCCTACGAGCAGTACTTC.

There are many counts of this clonotype. This chain links TRBV5-1 with TRBJ2-1; 10 nucleotides align to TRBD2. The CDR3 sequence is 15 residues long. In germline, CDR1 is SGHRS, CDR2 YFSETQ. After removal of 6 bases from V and 4 bases from J, the junction contained 7 bases not matched to a gene. The CDR3 region is CASTLSSGGYNEQFF. The CDR3 nucleotides read TGCGCCAGCACCCTCTCTAGCGGGGGTTACAATGAGCAGTTCTTC.

V gene TRBV4-3 combines with J gene TRBJ1-2, with D possibly being TRBD1 (6 bases). The length of the CDR3 is 15 residues. Germline V CDR1 and CDR2: LGHNA, YSLEER. Trimming took 0 bases from V and 8 from J, leaving 16 bases between them. This chain's CDR3 is CASSQDAGAISGYTF. The CDR3 DNA reads TGCGCCAGCAGCCAAGATGCAGGGGCAATATCGGGCTACACCTTC.

The chain carries TRBV7-3 and TRBJ2-5; D gene ambiguous. V gave up 6 bases and J gave up 1 base, with 15 bases separating them. The CDR3 runs to 15 residues. The germline gives CDR1 SGHTA, CDR2 FQGTGA. The CDR3 is CASSPLARSQETQYF. In DNA, the CDR3 is TGTGCCAGCAGTCCCTTGGCGCGATCCCAAGAGACCCAGTACTTC.

This clonotype was counted many times. The genes are TRBV7-2 and TRBJ2-1; D is undetermined. This CDR3 comprises 15 residues. CDR1 SGHTA and CDR2 FQGNSA come from the germline V gene. Deletions cut 1 base from V and 6 bases from J, with 13 bases between. The CDR3 protein is CASSLVVVPGNEQFF. For the CDR3, the DNA is TGTGCCAGCAGCTTAGTTGTCGTCCCCGGCAATGAGCAGTTCTTC.

This clonotype was seen ten or more times. The chain employs TRBV5-6 and TRBJ2-1, with TRBD2 matching 12 bases. The ends lost 5 bases at V and 3 bases at J; junction bases unmatched: 3. The CDR3 covers 15 residues. The germline CDR1 and CDR2 sequences are SGHDT and YYEEEE. CDR3 nucleotide sequence: TGTGCCAGCAGATCGGGACTAGCGGGCTACAATGAGCAGTTCTTC. This gives the protein CASRSGLAGYNEQFF.

This clonotype was seen at least ten times. The V gene is TRBV29-1, the J gene TRBJ2-3, with a possible D match to TRBD2 (7 bases). V was cut by 5 bases and J by 0 bases, with 18 bases left in between. The germline V gene has CDR1 SQVTM and CDR2 ANQGSEA. The CDR3 is made up of 16 amino acids. For the CDR3, the DNA is TGCAGCGTTCAACCAACGGGGGGCGTCAGCACAGATACGCAGTATTTT. This codes for CSVQPTGGVSTDTQYF.

This clonotype was counted a few times. This rearrangement joins TRBV6-2 or TRBV6-3 to TRBJ2-5; D is unresolved. The germline V gene encodes CDR1 MNHEY and CDR2 SVGEGT. The CDR3 runs 13 residues. The germline V and J ends were trimmed by 4 bases and 2 bases, with 8 bases remaining between them. The CDR3 nucleotides are TGTGCCAGCAGTTCCCTGTCACAAGAGACCCAGTACTTC. This sequence encodes CASSSLSQETQYF.

The V call is TRBV6-5, the J call TRBJ2-7, with TRBD1 matching over 9 bases. Germline V lookup: CDR1 MNHEY, CDR2 SVGAGI. V lost 8 bases to trimming and J lost 6 bases; unmatched junction nucleotides: 11. The CDR3 loop spans 14 amino acids. The CDR3 region has the DNA TGTGCCAGCGGGACAGGGAGCCTCCCTGGCGAGCAGTACTTC. Protein product: CASGTGSLPGEQYF.

This clonotype was picked up many times. The V gene is TRBV4-1, the J gene TRBJ1-3; D call uncertain. Trimming took 1 base from V and 0 from J, leaving 1 base between them. The CDR3 runs 13 residues. Germline CDR1 and CDR2: MGHRA and YSYEKL. The CDR3: CASSQGSGNTIYF. Here the CDR3 DNA reads TGCGCCAGCAGCCAAGGCTCTGGAAACACCATATATTTT.

In its sample, this clonotype was seen a few times. The V and J genes are TRBV9 and TRBJ1-2; 9 nucleotides agree with TRBD1. The CDR3 has 15 residues. From germline, CDR1 is SGDLS and CDR2 YYNGEE. V was clipped by 4 bases and J by 2 bases; unmatched bases: 6. CDR3 protein: CASSPKDRGNYGYTF. CDR3 sequence (DNA): TGTGCCAGCAGCCCCAAGGACAGGGGCAACTATGGCTACACCTTC. The full variable domain, in which reference TRBV9 and TRBJ1-2 provide the parts outside the CDR3, is DSGVTQTPKHLITATGQRVTLRCSPRSGDLSVYWYQQSLDQGLQFLIQYYNGEERAKGNILERFSAQQFPDLHSELNLSSLELGDSALYFCASSPKDRGNYGYTFGSGTRLTVV.

This clonotype was picked up many times. The chain carries TRBV20-1 and TRBJ1-5; D is undetermined. Germline lookup yields CDR1 DFQATT and CDR2 SNEGSKA (reference sequence). V was pared by 4 bases and J by 0 bases, with 7 bases between. The CDR3 totals 13 residues. CDR3 sequence (DNA): TGCAGTGCTACAGGTTATAGCAATCAGCCCCAGCATTTT. This sequence encodes CSATGYSNQPQHF.

Here the CDR3 DNA reads TGTGCCAGCAGTCTTGTCAGGGACAAAGCTTTCTTT. Its translation is CASSLVRDKAFF. The chain combines TRBV28 with TRBJ1-1; maybe TRBD1 (6 bases). The V end was cut by 5 bases, the J end by 9 bases, with 13 bases between. Germline V gene sequence: CDR1 MDHEN, CDR2 SYDVKM. This CDR3 spans 12 amino acids.

This clonotype has a single count. A much larger clonotype is one base distant, so this may be a read error. The rearrangement links TRBV12-3 or TRBV12-4 to TRBJ1-1; D is undetermined. CDR3 length: 14 residues. Here the CDR3 reads CASSLGNLNTESFF. For the CDR3, the DNA is TGTGCCAGCAGTTTAGGGAACTTGAACACTGAATCTTTCTTT.

At least ten counts were recorded for this clonotype. This chain connects TRBV5-1 to TRBJ2-3; the match to TRBD1 covers 10 bases. J was trimmed by 3 bases and V by 0 bases; bases with no gene match: 4. There are 16 residues in the CDR3. Germline V gene sequence: CDR1 SGHRS, CDR2 YFSETQ. CDR3 protein: CASSLETGQGTDTQYF. The CDR3 DNA is TGCGCCAGCAGCTTGGAAACGGGACAGGGGACAGATACGCAGTATTTT.

This chain links TRBV30 with TRBJ1-3; D may be TRBD1 (5 bases). The CDR3 length is 13 residues. The germline CDR1 and CDR2 sequences are GTSNPN and SVGIG (reference sequence). V dropped 7 bases and J dropped 2 bases, with 12 bases sitting between them. Here the CDR3 DNA reads TGTGCCTACGCCCAGGGAGCTGGAAACACCATATATTTT. It codes for CAYAQGAGNTIYF.

Comments on this clonotype: A single base separates this from a much larger clone, so it may be a read error. The chain combines TRBV5-4 with TRBJ2-5; no clear D. The CDR3 loop spans 15 amino acids. Germline V CDR1 and CDR2: SGHNT, YYREEE (reference sequence). The V and J ends lost 0 bases and 4 bases respectively, with 13 bases between them. CDR3 DNA sequence: TGTGCCAGCAGCTTGGCTCTAAGCGTTCTAGAGACCCAGTACTTC. It specifies CASSLALSVLETQYF.

The chain recombines TRBV6-1 with TRBJ1-4; D might be TRBD1 (5 bases). The CDR3 covers 14 residues. V dropped 7 bases and J dropped 5 bases, with 14 bases sitting between them. Germline V lookup: CDR1 MNHNS, CDR2 SASEGT. The CDR3 DNA reads TGTGCCAGCAAGCCGGGACCGAGGAATGAAAAACTGTTTTTT. It yields the protein CASKPGPRNEKLFF.

The genes are TRBV7-9 and TRBJ2-7; D unresolved. Germline V gene sequence: CDR1 SEHNR, CDR2 FQNEAQ (reference sequence). The ends were cut back, 1 base at V and 2 bases at J, with 12 bases in the middle. This CDR3 is 15 amino acids long. The CDR3: CASSLGQAGTYEQYV. The CDR3 DNA is TGTGCCAGCAGCTTAGGGCAAGCTGGCACCTACGAGCAGTACGTC.

In this sample, this clonotype turned up many times. The genes are TRBV5-6 and TRBJ1-3; no reliable D call. Between the trimmed V and J ends, which lost 1 base and 4 bases, there was a span of 12 bases. This CDR3 comprises 15 residues. Looked up from germline, CDR1 is SGHDT and CDR2 is YYEEEE. Here the CDR3 reads CASSLFGLTGNTIYF. DNA for the CDR3: TGTGCCAGCAGCTTGTTCGGCCTCACAGGAAACACCATATATTTT.

This clonotype has ten or more counts. This chain connects TRBV7-2 to TRBJ2-1, with D perhaps TRBD2 (6 bases). Germline CDR1 reads SGHTA; CDR2 reads FQGNSA. Trimming pared 6 bases from V and 7 bases from J, leaving 22 bases between. The CDR3 totals 16 residues. The CDR3, as DNA: TGTGCCAGCAGTCCCGGGGGTAGGGGCCTGATGAATGAGCAGTTCTTC. Residues: CASSPGGRGLMNEQFF.

Many counts were recorded for this clonotype. The chain combines TRBV10-3 with TRBJ2-2, with D perhaps given as TRBD1 or TRBD2 (6 bases each). With 5 bases removed from V and 4 bases from J, the gap between germline ends came to 14 bases. Germline CDR1 reads ENHRY; CDR2 reads SYGVKD. The CDR3 has 15 amino acids. CDR3 sequence: CAISSQGRSTGELFF. The CDR3 DNA reads as TGTGCCATCAGTTCCCAGGGGAGGAGCACCGGGGAGCTGTTTTTT.